These 25 T cell receptor beta chains originate from one sample sequenced in a study of CD8 T cells in ankylosing spondylitis. Their antigens are not known. Study outcomes and limitations: A TCR beta motif of several highly homologous variants appeared characteristic of ankylosing spondylitis blood.

Via MiXCR, TCRdb re-called the 5' RACE reads, giving one row per CDR3 protein. The profile covers 500,000 or so distinct CDR3 sequences, with 5.3% appearing a single time and approximately 3.5% taken by the ten largest. The sequenced material came from blood, either unsorted or a sorted T cell fraction (not recorded which). The receptor set was obtained from a male donor with ankylosing spondylitis.

This clonotype has ten or more counts. The J gene is TRBJ2-1, the V gene TRBV24-1; 7 bases are a match to TRBD2. The CDR3 consists of 18 residues. Per germline, CDR1 KGHDR and CDR2 SFDVKD. The V segment lost 2 bases and the J segment 7 bases; nucleotides outside the gene matches: 16. CDR3 DNA sequence: TGTGCCACCAGTGATTCCCGGGGGGAAGGGAAAAGGGGTAATGAGCAGTTCTTC. Translation gives CATSDSRGEGKRGNEQFF.

This clonotype was seen ten or more times. This chain joins TRBV4-2 and TRBJ2-3; tentative D call: TRBD2 (6 bases). V lost 4 bases, J lost 4 bases, and 15 bases lay in between. The CDR3 is 15 amino acids. Germline assignment: CDR1 LGHNA and CDR2 YNFKEQ. CDR3 DNA: TGTGCCAGCAGCCCCAGCGGGCTAGCCCCAGATACGCAGTATTTT. It specifies CASSPSGLAPDTQYF.

This clonotype was found many times. The rearrangement joins TRBV4-2 to TRBJ1-6; 8 nucleotides agree with TRBD1. The CDR3 sequence is 15 residues long. Germline V gene lookup returns CDR1 LGHNA and CDR2 YNFKEQ. V shed 1 base, J shed 7 bases, and the junction held 3 bases outside the gene matches. The CDR3 DNA reads as TGTGCCAGCAGCCAAGCAGGGGGCGGCAATTCACCCCTCCACTTT. Protein sequence: CASSQAGGGNSPLHF.

This sequence joins TRBV3-1 and TRBJ2-7; a possible D gene is TRBD2 (5 bases). V lost 3 bases, J lost 6 bases, and 9 bases lay in between. The CDR3 covers 12 residues. Germline CDR1 and CDR2: LGHDT and YNNKEL (reference sequence). CDR3 DNA: TGTGCCAGCAGCCAGGACTGGCGCGAGCAGTACTTC. Residues: CASSQDWREQYF.

This clonotype has a count of ten or more. V and J are TRBV10-3 and TRBJ2-5; D remains ambiguous. Germline V gene sequence: CDR1 ENHRY, CDR2 SYGVKD. The length of the CDR3 is 11 residues. Trimming removed 6 bases from V and 5 bases from J, with 7 bases in between. CDR3 DNA: TGTGCCATCAGGGGCCATGAGACCCAGTACTTC. Translating gives CAIRGHETQYF.

This clonotype has ten or more counts. V usage is TRBV7-9 and J usage is TRBJ1-2; D remains ambiguous. The CDR3 is 14 amino acids. In germline, CDR1 is SEHNR, CDR2 FQNEAQ (reference sequence). Deletions cut 7 bases from V and 1 base from J, with 13 bases between. CDR3 coding DNA: TGTGCCAGCAACTTTGGCTCCTTTAACTATGGCTACACCTTC. Encoded protein: CASNFGSFNYGYTF.

This clonotype occurred many times. V gene TRBV28 combines with J gene TRBJ1-4, with 9 bases identical to TRBD1. The germline gives CDR1 MDHEN, CDR2 SYDVKM. The V gene end was trimmed by 2 bases and the J gene end by 6 bases; junction bases not matched to a gene: 4. This CDR3 is 15 amino acids long. The CDR3 DNA follows: TGTGCCAGCAGTTTACGGGGACAGGGATATGAAAAACTGTTTTTT. Residues: CASSLRGQGYEKLFF.

At least ten counts were recorded for this clonotype. CDR3 sequence: CASSPGGSLTGELFF. The CDR3 DNA reads TGTGCCAGCAGTCCTGGGGGCAGTTTAACCGGGGAGCTGTTTTTT. The chain joins TRBV28 to TRBJ2-2, with D perhaps matching TRBD1 (6 bases). V was shortened by 5 bases and J by 5 bases, with 15 bases between the two germline ends. From germline, CDR1 is MDHEN and CDR2 SYDVKM. CDR3 length equals 15 residues.

The table lists this clonotype with many counts. The chain uses TRBV20-1 and TRBJ1-4; D is ambiguous. V lost 3 bases and J lost 0, with 5 bases in between. CDR1 is DFQATT and CDR2 is SNEGSKA in the germline V gene (reference sequence). The CDR3 length is 13 residues. The chain's CDR3 is CSARATTNEKLFF. The CDR3 DNA reads TGCAGTGCTAGGGCGACAACTAATGAAAAACTGTTTTTT.

J is TRBJ2-1 and V is TRBV20-1, with D maybe TRBD2 (6 bases). The CDR3 has 14 amino acids. Germline CDR1 is DFQATT and CDR2 is SNEGSKA (reference sequence). The CDR3 protein is CCASLGAGYNEQFF. CDR3 bases: TGCTGCGCGAGCCTGGGAGCGGGCTACAATGAGCAGTTCTTC.

The sample holds many counts of this clonotype. The chain employs TRBV5-1 and TRBJ2-5; 7 positions match TRBD1. V was clipped by 7 bases and J by 1 base; unmatched bases: 4. Germline lookup yields CDR1 SGHRS and CDR2 YFSETQ. CDR3 length: 13 residues. The CDR3 DNA reads TGCGCCAGCTACGGGGACAGCCAAGAGACCCAGTACTTC. Its protein is CASYGDSQETQYF.

This clonotype was detected ten times or more. Sequence at one end of the junction differs from germline and may be a read error. This sequence joins TRBV6-5 and TRBJ2-7; 7 bases map to TRBD1. The germline V gene has CDR1 MNHEY and CDR2 SVGAGI. The CDR3 extends over 14 amino acids. The CDR3 is CASGYRGKGYEQYF. The CDR3 DNA is TGTGCCAGCGGTTACAGGGGAAAGGGCTACGAGCAGTACTTC.

This clonotype was counted at least ten times. The chain is built from TRBV5-1 and TRBJ2-7; tentatively, D is TRBD2 (5 bases). V was trimmed by 4 bases and J by 2 bases, leaving 13 bases between them. Looked up from germline, CDR1 is SGHRS and CDR2 is YFSETQ. The CDR3 loop spans 14 amino acids. This chain's CDR3 is CASSPGTTAYEQYF. CDR3 DNA: TGCGCCAGCAGCCCGGGAACCACAGCCTACGAGCAGTACTTC.

This clonotype was detected ten times or more. The rearrangement joins TRBV11-2 to TRBJ1-2, with 7 bases matching TRBD1. From germline, CDR1 is SGHAT and CDR2 FQNNGV. The CDR3 totals 16 residues. V dropped 4 bases and J dropped 0; count of bases not matched to a gene: 8. CDR3 loop: CASSSISTGTNYGYTF. CDR3 coding DNA: TGTGCCAGCAGCTCAATCTCGACAGGGACTAACTATGGCTACACCTTC.

The V gene is TRBV7-2, the J gene TRBJ2-7, with D hard to call. Germline V gene sequence: CDR1 SGHTA, CDR2 FQGNSA. V was cut by 8 bases and J by 0 bases, with 11 bases left in between. The CDR3 loop spans 13 amino acids. This CDR3 reads CASGVDLSYEQYF. The CDR3 coding sequence is TGTGCCAGCGGAGTCGACCTCTCCTACGAGCAGTACTTC.

This clonotype has at least ten counts. The gene calls are TRBV28 and TRBJ2-5; 8 bases map to TRBD1. The germline gives CDR1 MDHEN, CDR2 SYDVKM. The length of the CDR3 is 15 residues. V was clipped by 7 bases and J by 5 bases; unmatched bases: 12. The CDR3: CASTFGGNRGETQYF. In nucleotides, the CDR3 is TGTGCCAGCACCTTCGGGGGAAACAGGGGGGAGACCCAGTACTTC.

The chain joins TRBV5-1 to TRBJ2-1; TRBD2 aligns across 11 bases. CDR1 SGHRS and CDR2 YFSETQ come from the germline V gene. The CDR3 spans 16 residues. V dropped 3 bases and J dropped 8; count of bases not matched to a gene: 10. The CDR3 region is CASSWVSGRAVDEQFF. Here the CDR3 DNA reads TGCGCCAGCAGCTGGGTTAGCGGGAGGGCCGTTGATGAGCAGTTCTTC. Using reference TRBV5-1 and TRBJ2-1 for the parts outside the CDR3, the full variable domain is KAGVTQTPRYLIKTRGQQVTLSCSPISGHRSVSWYQQTPGQGLQFLFEYFSETQRNKGNFPGRFSGRQFSNSRSEMNVSTLELGDSALYLCASSWVSGRAVDEQFFGPGTRLTVL.

This clonotype was counted at least ten times. This chain's CDR3 is CSVEDQASRAFF. The DNA for the CDR3 is TGCAGCGTTGAAGATCAGGCCTCACGAGCTTTCTTT. The chain combines TRBV29-1 with TRBJ1-1; D gene ambiguous. The CDR3 runs 12 residues. Trimming took 0 bases from V and 10 from J, leaving 12 bases between them. The V gene's germline CDR1 is SQVTM and CDR2 ANQGSEA.

This clonotype has at least ten counts. This sequence joins TRBV4-1 and TRBJ1-2, with D maybe TRBD1 (5 bases). The germline CDR1 and CDR2 sequences are MGHRA and YSYEKL. Trimming left V 4 bases short and J 2 bases short, with 20 bases between. The CDR3 has 17 residues. In nucleotides, the CDR3 is TGCGCCAGCAGCCTGGGACGGCCCTTTAGGGCAAACTATGGCTACACCTTC. It codes for CASSLGRPFRANYGYTF.

This clonotype was recorded many times. The rearrangement links TRBV12-3 or TRBV12-4 to TRBJ1-3; D is ambiguous. The CDR3 extends over 14 amino acids. V was shortened by 5 bases and J by 4 bases, with 12 bases between the two germline ends. In nucleotides, the CDR3 is TGTGCCAGCAGTGAAGGGTTCGACGGAAACACCATATATTTT. The encoded protein is CASSEGFDGNTIYF.

At least ten counts were recorded for this clonotype. This sequence joins TRBV4-2 and TRBJ2-2; D may be TRBD1 (5 bases). V lost 4 bases to trimming and J lost 3 bases, with 12 bases between them. This CDR3 comprises 15 residues. Germline V gene data show CDR1 as LGHNA and CDR2 as YNFKEQ. The CDR3 coding sequence is TGTGCCAGCAGCCGAGGCAGGGTCGACACCGGGGAGCTGTTTTTT. Protein: CASSRGRVDTGELFF.

This clonotype appeared many times. The chain couples TRBV27 to TRBJ2-7; maybe TRBD2 (5 bases). The V end lost 6 bases, the J end lost 5 bases, and 23 bases lay between the germline ends. The CDR3 has 16 amino acids. Germline CDR1 and CDR2: MNHEY and SMNVEV (reference sequence). CDR3 bases: TGTGCCAGCAGGCCGGGGATAGGACGCAACGAGGACGAGCAGTACTTC. This translates into CASRPGIGRNEDEQYF.

This clonotype was recorded many times. The chain joins TRBV12-3 or TRBV12-4 to TRBJ1-2, with 7 bases that match TRBD1. This CDR3 is built from 14 residues. Trimming at V came to 5 bases and at J to 5 bases, leaving 8 bases not matched to a gene. CDR3 DNA: TGTGCCAGCAGTCCGGGACAGACTGTTTATGGCTACACCTTC. Its protein product is CASSPGQTVYGYTF.

Ten or more counts support this clonotype. This chain connects TRBV4-3 to TRBJ2-5; D call uncertain. V dropped 0 bases and J dropped 1 base, with 21 bases sitting between them. The CDR3 sequence is 19 residues long. Per the germline V gene, CDR1 is LGHNA and CDR2 is YSLEER. CDR3 region: CASSQDTNTGTEIQETQYF. For the CDR3, the DNA is TGCGCCAGCAGCCAAGACACGAATACCGGAACAGAGATCCAAGAGACCCAGTACTTC.

This clonotype was recorded a few times. This sequence joins TRBV20-1 and TRBJ1-1, with D possibly being TRBD1 (5 bases). Trimming stripped 5 bases from V and 1 base from J, with 11 bases between. The CDR3 consists of 13 residues. Looked up from germline, CDR1 is DFQATT and CDR2 is SNEGSKA (reference sequence). CDR3 nucleotides: TGCAGTGCTCCACGGGGGGGGAACACTGAAGCTTTCTTT. This codes for CSAPRGGNTEAFF.